The T cell receptor beta chain described here comes from a study of blood T cell repertoires in COVID-19. V was clipped by 4 bases and J by 4 bases, with 13 bases between them. The CDR3 is 15 amino acids. CDR1 and CDR2 (germline): MNHEY, SVGEGT. Method: immunoSEQ multiplex PCR; TCRdb's copy keeps in-frame clones and lacks some. The sample lists around 150,000 clones; around 85% were seen once. The receptor's source is a human donor with acute or convalescent COVID-19. The donor label of this sample is uncertain. The chain has TRBV6-2 or TRBV6-3 and TRBJ2-2, with D tentatively TRBD2 (7 bases). The sequenced material came from peripheral blood. CDR3 sequence reads: CASSSTGRGTGELFF. CDR3 coding DNA: TGTGCCAGCAGTTCCACAGGGAGGGGCACCGGGGAGCTGTTTTTT.